What follows are 27 T cell receptor beta chains derived from one specimen sequenced in a study of T cell repertoires in ileal Crohn's disease. The table came from immunoSEQ multiplex PCR; TCRdb's copy has only in-frame clones and leaves some out. Here the sample spans about 3,900 clones, around 68% being singletons. The sample taken for sequencing was ileal tissue. The receptors were sampled from an adult with Crohn's disease.

This sequence joins TRBV9 and TRBJ2-3; 8 bases map to TRBD1. The CDR3 has 16 amino acids. The V gene end was trimmed by 4 bases and the J gene end by 3 bases; junction bases not matched to a gene: 10. Germline V gene sequence: CDR1 SGDLS, CDR2 YYNGEE. This chain's CDR3 is CASSSTGVLLTDTQYF. The CDR3 DNA is TGTGCCAGCAGCTCGACAGGGGTGTTATTGACAGATACGCAGTATTTT.

With regard to this clone: Relative to the germline gene, one junction end is altered; a read error may explain this. The chain joins TRBV5-1 to TRBJ1-3, with D unresolved. The CDR3 is 15 amino acids. Germline V gives CDR1 SGHRS, CDR2 YFSETQ. CDR3 loop: CASSLGVESGNTIYF. DNA of the CDR3: TGTGCCAGCAGTCTCGGAGTAGAGTCTGGAAACACCATATATTTT.

In this sample, this clone is large. For the CDR3, the DNA is TGTGCCACCGAGACCGGGACAGTTCGGTTAAACACCATATATTTT. This translates into CATETGTVRLNTIYF. The rearrangement links TRBV10-3 to TRBJ1-3; 7 nucleotides agree with TRBD1. The V gene's germline CDR1 is ENHRY and CDR2 SYGVKD. The V and J ends lost 10 bases and 6 bases, in that order; junction bases with no gene match: 15. The CDR3 loop spans 15 amino acids.

The chain links TRBV6-1 to TRBJ1-1, with D possibly being TRBD1 (6 bases). V was pared by 4 bases and J by 0 bases, with 12 bases between. Germline lookup yields CDR1 MNHNS and CDR2 SASEGT. The CDR3 length is 15 residues. CDR3 sequence reads: CASSVYREMNTEAFF. The CDR3 DNA sequence: TGTGCCAGCAGTGTATACAGGGAGATGAACACTGAAGCTTTCTTT.

This chain links TRBV27 with TRBJ2-7; no reliable D call. Germline V gives CDR1 MNHEY, CDR2 SMNVEV (reference sequence). Between the trimmed V and J ends, which lost 7 bases and 0 bases, there was a span of 19 bases. This CDR3 is built from 16 residues. The CDR3 bases are TGTGCCAGCACTTCCATCGGGTTCACCGACTCCTACGAGCAGTACTTC. Translated: CASTSIGFTDSYEQYF.

This clone came up a few times. The chain joins TRBV4-3 to TRBJ1-1; D gene ambiguous. Between the trimmed V and J ends, which lost 4 bases and 1 base, there was a span of 10 bases. Germline assignment: CDR1 LGHNA and CDR2 YSLEER. This CDR3 has 14 amino acids. CDR3: CASSPNFENTEAFF. The CDR3 bases are TGCGCCAGCAGCCCGAACTTCGAGAACACTGAAGCTTTCTTT.

J is TRBJ1-5 and V is TRBV27; a possible D gene is TRBD1 (6 bases). Germline V lookup: CDR1 MNHEY, CDR2 SMNVEV (reference sequence). The CDR3 sequence is 17 residues long. The V end lost 5 bases, the J end lost 2 bases, and 19 bases lay between the germline ends. The CDR3 DNA is TGTGCCAGCAGTCCCTCCCCGACAGGTCGAGGCAATCAGCCCCAGCATTTT. Its protein is CASSPSPTGRGNQPQHF.

The chain carries TRBV6-1 and TRBJ2-1; TRBD2 agrees at 13 bases. V lost 4 bases to trimming and J lost 6 bases; unmatched junction nucleotides: 0. The CDR3 contains 14 residues. CDR1 and CDR2 (germline): MNHNS, SASEGT. CDR3 sequence reads: CASSGLAGGNEQFF. The CDR3 bases are TGTGCCAGCAGTGGACTAGCGGGGGGCAATGAGCAGTTCTTC.

This clone has just one count. Mismatch with germline at one junction end may stem from a read error. The V and J genes are TRBV4-2 and TRBJ2-1; possibly TRBD2 for D (6 bases). This CDR3 is 12 amino acids long. Germline CDR1 LGHNA, CDR2 YNFKEQ. CDR3 residues: CASRDSDNEQFF. CDR3 DNA sequence: TGTGCCAGCCGGGACTCCGACAATGAGCAGTTCTTC.

By its share, this clone is large. The V and J genes are TRBV19 and TRBJ1-1; 12 nucleotides agree with TRBD1. The CDR3 totals 19 residues. Losses at the gene ends were 6 bases for V and 10 bases for J; bases not matched to a gene: 24. CDR1 and CDR2 from the germline V gene are LNHDA and SQIVND (reference sequence). The CDR3 DNA follows: TGTGCCAGTAGCCCCAACAACCGGGACAGGGGGCAATATAGGCGGCGAGCTTTCTTT. Its translation: CASSPNNRDRGQYRRRAFF.

This chain links TRBV29-1 with TRBJ2-1; weak D call: TRBD2 (6 bases). Germline lookup yields CDR1 SQVTM and CDR2 ANQGSEA. This CDR3 region has 15 residues. Between the trimmed V and J ends, which lost 4 bases and 7 bases, there was a span of 20 bases. Here the CDR3 DNA reads TGCAGCGTTGTGGCCCGTTCGGGAGCTGGTAATGAGCAGTTCTTC. Translated, it gives CSVVARSGAGNEQFF.

A remark on this clone: Other nucleotide sequences from this sample produce the same CDR3. The chain recombines TRBV15 with TRBJ1-1; D remains ambiguous. CDR1 is LNHNV, CDR2 YYDKDF, per germline (reference sequence). The V gene lost 1 base and the J gene lost 0 bases, with 3 bases spanning the gap. The CDR3 is made up of 13 amino acids. The CDR3 DNA sequence: TGTGCCACCAGCAGAGCCTTGAACACTGAAGCTTTCTTT. Encoded protein: CATSRALNTEAFF.

This chain joins TRBV11-3 and TRBJ2-1, with D unclear. The CDR3 is 12 amino acids. Looked up from germline, CDR1 is SGHNT and CDR2 is YENEEA. The germline V and J ends were trimmed by 5 bases and 4 bases, with 6 bases remaining between them. Written as DNA, the CDR3 is TGTGCCAGCAGCCAACAGTACAATGAGCAGTTCTTC. It translates to CASSQQYNEQFF.

The chain is built from TRBV19 and TRBJ2-7, with D tentatively TRBD1 (5 bases). The germline V and J ends were trimmed by 3 bases and 0 bases, with 12 bases remaining between them. The length of the CDR3 is 15 residues. Looked up from germline, CDR1 is LNHDA and CDR2 is SQIVND (reference sequence). DNA of the CDR3: TGTGCCAGTAGTATTGACAGCCAGAGCTCCTACGAGCAGTACTTC. Encoded protein: CASSIDSQSSYEQYF.

This chain joins TRBV7-3 and TRBJ2-3; 8 bases are shared with TRBD2. The CDR3 has 15 residues. Germline V gene sequence: CDR1 SGHTA, CDR2 FQGTGA. The V gene end was trimmed by 2 bases and the J gene end by 2 bases; junction bases not matched to a gene: 3. CDR3 nucleotides: TGTGCCAGCAGCTTACGGGGGGGGGACACAGATACGCAGTATTTT. The encoded protein is CASSLRGGDTDTQYF.

The chain combines TRBV9 with TRBJ2-1, with 11 positions matching TRBD2. The CDR3 loop spans 14 amino acids. Germline assignment: CDR1 SGDLS and CDR2 YYNGEE. With V trimmed by 4 bases and J by 8 bases, 5 bases remained unmatched. CDR3 in amino acids: CASSKLAGDDEQFF. CDR3 nucleotide sequence: TGTGCCAGCAGCAAACTAGCGGGGGACGATGAGCAGTTCTTC.

This chain joins TRBV28 and TRBJ1-5; D might be TRBD1 (5 bases). The CDR3 consists of 14 residues. The V and J ends lost 9 bases and 9 bases respectively, with 21 bases between them. Germline CDR1 is MDHEN and CDR2 is SYDVKM. This chain's CDR3 is CASLTQGPKSPQHF. Here the CDR3 DNA reads TGTGCCAGTCTTACGCAGGGCCCCAAATCGCCCCAGCATTTT.

The chain employs TRBV4-3 and TRBJ2-4; 11 positions match TRBD2. Germline V gene data show CDR1 as LGHNA and CDR2 as YSLEER. The CDR3 has 18 residues. V shed 0 bases, J shed 8 bases, and the junction held 12 bases outside the gene matches. The CDR3 here is CASSQEVGSGRARDIQYF. The CDR3 nucleotides are TGCGCCAGCAGCCAAGAAGTTGGTAGCGGGAGGGCCAGGGACATTCAGTACTTC.

The chain couples TRBV9 to TRBJ2-7; tentative D call: TRBD2 (6 bases). Germline assignment: CDR1 SGDLS and CDR2 YYNGEE. The CDR3 is 13 residues long. With 3 bases removed from V and 5 bases from J, the gap between germline ends came to 12 bases. The CDR3 sequence: CASSDPGVNEQYF. Here the CDR3 DNA reads TGTGCCAGCAGCGACCCGGGGGTTAACGAGCAGTACTTC.

This chain connects TRBV4-3 to TRBJ1-4, with D unresolved. The CDR3 spans 16 residues. The germline V and J ends were trimmed by 0 bases and 7 bases, with 15 bases remaining between them. Germline assignment: CDR1 LGHNA and CDR2 YSLEER. For the CDR3, the DNA is TGCGCCAGCAGCCAAGATCACGGAGGGTTTGGTGAAAAACTGTTTTTT. It specifies CASSQDHGGFGEKLFF.

The chain links TRBV10-3 to TRBJ1-4; 7 bases agree with TRBD1. CDR3 size: 15 residues. V gave up 4 bases and J gave up 5 bases; unmatched junction bases: 7. Per the germline V gene, CDR1 is ENHRY and CDR2 is SYGVKD. CDR3 sequence reads: CAISASTGQNEKLFF. The CDR3 region has the DNA TGTGCCATCAGTGCGTCGACAGGGCAGAATGAAAAACTGTTTTTT.

This rearrangement joins TRBV4-2 to TRBJ1-2; D not certain. The length of the CDR3 is 16 residues. Trimming pared 4 bases from V and 2 bases from J, leaving 17 bases between. The germline gives CDR1 LGHNA, CDR2 YNFKEQ. Written as DNA, the CDR3 is TGTGCCAGCAGCCCAAATCCCCCCCCAGAAAACTATGGCTACACCTTC. Its translation is CASSPNPPPENYGYTF.

In the case of this clone: A read error may account for a junction end that differs from germline. The chain recombines TRBV5-1 with TRBJ2-1, with D tentatively TRBD2 (6 bases). Germline lookup yields CDR1 SGHRS and CDR2 YFSETQ. The CDR3 is 16 residues long. CDR3 in amino acids: CASSPDPAGTYNEQFF. Written as DNA, the CDR3 is TGTGCCAGCAGCCCCGACCCAGCGGGTACTTACAATGAGCAGTTCTTC.

The chain carries TRBV5-4 and TRBJ2-5; 10 bases agree with TRBD1. This CDR3 region has 14 residues. The V gene end was trimmed by 3 bases and the J gene end by 3 bases; junction bases not matched to a gene: 2. CDR1 SGHNT and CDR2 YYREEE come from the germline V gene (reference sequence). CDR3 nucleotides: TGTGCCAGCAGCTCCGGGACAGGGGAAGAGACCCAGTACTTC. This codes for CASSSGTGEETQYF.

The J gene is TRBJ2-4, the V gene TRBV7-2, with 8 bases that match TRBD1. The germline V gene has CDR1 SGHTA and CDR2 FQGNSA. The CDR3 is 16 residues long. Unmatched junction bases numbered 9, after V lost 1 base and J lost 7 bases. The CDR3 region has the DNA TGTGCCAGCAGCTTAGGACCGGACAGGGATTCGAACATTCAGTACTTC. Translation: CASSLGPDRDSNIQYF.

This clone was detected only a few times. The chain has TRBV7-2 and TRBJ1-4, with 8 bases that match TRBD1. The CDR3 covers 13 residues. Trimming cost V 4 bases and J 11 bases; bases outside gene matches: 6. Germline CDR1 SGHTA, CDR2 FQGNSA. Here the CDR3 DNA reads TGTGCCAGCAGCTCAGGGGGCAGTGAGAAACTGTTTTTT. This codes for CASSSGGSEKLFF.

The chain couples TRBV19 to TRBJ1-2, with TRBD1 matching over 7 bases. Germline loops: CDR1 LNHDA, CDR2 SQIVND (reference sequence). This CDR3 has 13 residues. J lost 8 bases, V lost 3 bases, and 6 bases had no gene match. CDR3 amino acids: CASSMRQGGGYTF. In DNA, the CDR3 is TGTGCCAGTAGTATGAGACAGGGAGGAGGCTACACCTTC. Variable domain in full (rest from reference TRBV19 and TRBJ1-2): DGGITQSPKYLFRKEGQNVTLSCEQNLNHDAMYWYRQDPGQGLRLIYYSQIVNDFQKGDIAEGYSVSREKKESFPLTVTSAQKNPTAFYLCASSMRQGGGYTFGSGTRLTVV.